These 27 T cell receptor beta chains were sequenced from one sample in a study of cytomegalovirus exposure and HLA in healthy donors. Use of 60 Vbeta and 13 Jbeta primers characterized the PCR. Clones were read by immunoSEQ multiplex PCR, and TCRdb kept only the in-frame ones, dropping some. The table has approximately 140,000 clones, around 80% seen once. Material: PBMCs. These receptor sequences come from a middle-aged man in good health and CMV-seronegative.

The CDR3 sequence is CASSPRKDGGGNTIYF. CDR3 nucleotide sequence: TGTGCCAGCAGCCCCCGAAAGGACGGGGGTGGAAACACCATATATTTT. The chain couples TRBV13 to TRBJ1-3; tentative D call: TRBD1 (5 bases). Germline-derived CDR1 and CDR2 are PRHDT and FYEKMQ (reference sequence). The V end was cut by 5 bases, the J end by 3 bases, with 17 bases between. CDR3 length: 16 residues.

This clone was seen only a few times. The V and J genes are TRBV7-9 and TRBJ1-3; 9 bases fit TRBD1. The V and J ends lost 5 bases and 0 bases, in that order; junction bases with no gene match: 14. Per germline, CDR1 SEHNR and CDR2 FQNEAQ (reference sequence). CDR3 length: 19 amino acids. The chain's CDR3 is CASSHPRDRALSSGNTIYF. DNA of the CDR3: TGTGCCAGCAGCCACCCCCGGGACAGGGCGCTTTCCTCTGGAAACACCATATATTTT.

The V call is TRBV30, the J call TRBJ1-6; 7 bases line up with TRBD1. The CDR3 contains 12 residues. Germline V gene data show CDR1 as GTSNPN and CDR2 as SVGIG (reference sequence). The junction had 5 bases not matched to a gene; V was cut back by 4 bases and J by 11 bases. CDR3 bases: TGTGCCTGGAACAGGGGAAGGCCACCCCTCCACTTT. Translating it yields CAWNRGRPPLHF.

This clone was counted a single time. V gene TRBV6-6 combines with J gene TRBJ1-2, with 8 bases lining up with TRBD1. The CDR3 is made up of 13 amino acids. The germline CDR1 and CDR2 sequences are MNHNY and SVGAGI (reference sequence). V trimming: 7 bases; J trimming: 6 bases; junction bases outside the gene matches: 7. In DNA form, the CDR3 reads TGTGCCAGCACCCTGGACAGGGCGGATGGCTACACCTTC. Encoded protein: CASTLDRADGYTF.

This sequence joins TRBV5-1 and TRBJ1-1; 9 bases fit TRBD1. CDR1 is SGHRS, CDR2 YFSETQ, per germline. V shed 3 bases and J 4 bases; nucleotides not matched to a gene: 4. The length of the CDR3 is 14 residues. As DNA, the CDR3 is TGCGCCAGCAGCTCGGGACAGGGAGGCACTGAAGCTTTCTTT. It yields the protein CASSSGQGGTEAFF.

This chain connects TRBV4-1 to TRBJ1-4; 9 nucleotides align to TRBD1. The germline V gene has CDR1 MGHRA and CDR2 YSYEKL. The CDR3 is 16 residues long. V shed 3 bases, J shed 6 bases, and the junction held 8 bases outside the gene matches. CDR3 region: CASSQAGQGPDEKLFF. CDR3 coding DNA: TGCGCCAGCAGCCAGGCGGGACAGGGTCCAGATGAAAAACTGTTTTTT.

The chain links TRBV6-6 to TRBJ1-1; maybe TRBD1 (6 bases). This CDR3 spans 16 amino acids. CDR1 is MNHNY and CDR2 is SVGAGI in the germline V gene (reference sequence). The V end lost 9 bases, the J end lost 1 base, and 21 bases lay between the germline ends. The CDR3 nucleotides read TGTGCCAGTAGTGTAAACAGGGCCGGGCGGAACACTGAAGCTTTCTTT. It is translated as CASSVNRAGRNTEAFF.

The chain joins TRBV4-1 to TRBJ1-5; D unresolved. V was clipped by 1 base and J by 4 bases, with 14 bases between them. CDR3 length: 16 residues. Germline assignment: CDR1 MGHRA and CDR2 YSYEKL. CDR3 loop: CASSQVSASGNQPQHF. The CDR3, as DNA: TGCGCCAGCAGCCAAGTTAGTGCCTCGGGGAATCAGCCCCAGCATTTT.

This clone was counted between two and nine times. This rearrangement joins TRBV2 to TRBJ2-1; 9 bases fit TRBD2. This CDR3 region has 16 residues. Per germline, CDR1 SNHLY and CDR2 FYNNEI. V trimming: 11 bases; J trimming: 6 bases; junction bases outside the gene matches: 17. The CDR3 spells CARRGPSSGVGNEQFF. As DNA, the CDR3 is TGTGCCCGCCGCGGACCCTCTAGCGGGGTGGGCAATGAGCAGTTCTTC.

The V gene is TRBV5-5, the J gene TRBJ2-7; 9 bases line up with TRBD1. The junction had 4 bases not matched to a gene; V was cut back by 0 bases and J by 3 bases. The CDR3 is 15 residues long. Germline V lookup: CDR1 SGHKS, CDR2 YYEKEE (reference sequence). CDR3 residues: CASSLGGTGIYEQYF. In DNA form, the CDR3 reads TGTGCCAGCAGCTTGGGGGGGACAGGGATCTACGAGCAGTACTTC.

A note on this clone: Distinct nucleotide sequences in the sample also encode this CDR3. V usage is TRBV5-1 and J usage is TRBJ2-3; TRBD1 agrees at 10 bases. The germline V gene encodes CDR1 SGHRS and CDR2 YFSETQ. The CDR3 is 16 residues long. V dropped 0 bases and J dropped 6; count of bases not matched to a gene: 7. CDR3 DNA: TGCGCCAGCAGCTTGGCCGGGACAGGGGATGGGGATACGCAGTATTTT. Translation gives CASSLAGTGDGDTQYF.

Concerning this clone itself: In the same sample, other DNA sequences code for this CDR3. The chain is built from TRBV5-6 and TRBJ1-2, with D possibly TRBD1 on 5 matching bases. The CDR3 consists of 16 residues. Germline values: CDR1 SGHDT, CDR2 YYEEEE. V lost 4 bases and J lost 2, with 18 bases in between. The CDR3 protein is CASSRDGGSSNYGYTF. The CDR3 DNA reads as TGTGCCAGCAGCCGCGACGGGGGGAGCTCCAACTATGGCTACACCTTC. Together with reference TRBV5-6 and TRBJ1-2, the CDR3 gives the full variable domain: DAGVTQSPTHLIKTRGQQVTLRCSPKSGHDTVSWYQQALGQGPQFIFQYYEEEERQRGNFPDRFSGHQFPNYSSELNVNALLLGDSALYLCASSRDGGSSNYGYTFGSGTRLTVV.

The CDR3: CASSLVPAGTDTQYF. The CDR3, as DNA: TGTGCCAGCTCACTGGTTCCTGCGGGCACAGATACGCAGTATTTT. The V call is TRBV9, the J call TRBJ2-3, with no clear D. Trimming removed 7 bases at V and 1 base at J, with 16 bases between. Germline V gene lookup returns CDR1 SGDLS and CDR2 YYNGEE. CDR3 length: 15 residues.

The V and J genes are TRBV27 and TRBJ2-7, with 9 nucleotides matching TRBD1. CDR1 is MNHEY, CDR2 SMNVEV, per germline (reference sequence). The V gene end was trimmed by 5 bases and the J gene end by 5 bases; junction bases not matched to a gene: 7. This CDR3 contains 14 residues. The CDR3 nucleotides read TGTGCCAGCAGTACCCGGGACAGGGTCCACGAGCAGTACTTC. Residues: CASSTRDRVHEQYF.

The J gene is TRBJ1-1, the V gene TRBV19, with D hard to call. CDR3 size: 13 residues. Trimming took 6 bases from V and 0 from J, leaving 8 bases between them. CDR1 is LNHDA and CDR2 is SQIVND in the germline V gene (reference sequence). CDR3 sequence: CASSQVLNTEAFF. CDR3 in DNA: TGTGCCAGTAGCCAGGTACTGAACACTGAAGCTTTCTTT.

Worth noting for this clone: Without the conserved terminal phenylalanine or tryptophan, this CDR3 likely stems from a read error. This chain connects TRBV10-3 to TRBJ1-1; 7 bases map to TRBD1. The germline CDR1 and CDR2 sequences are ENHRY and SYGVKD. Losses at the gene ends were 6 bases for V and 0 bases for J; bases not matched to a gene: 10. The CDR3 is 16 amino acids. Here the CDR3 reads CAIRGKTGNMNTEAFL. DNA of the CDR3: TGTGCCATCAGGGGAAAGACAGGGAACATGAACACTGAAGCTTTCCTT.

The chain carries TRBV16 and TRBJ2-5; D may be TRBD2 (6 bases). CDR1 and CDR2 (germline): KGHSY, FQNENV. The CDR3 consists of 17 residues. Trimming removed 6 bases at V and 2 bases at J, with 22 bases between. CDR3 loop: CASSPTSAGRLQETQYF. The DNA for the CDR3 is TGTGCCAGCAGTCCCACGTCTGCGGGACGGTTACAAGAGACCCAGTACTTC.

The rearrangement uses TRBV28 and TRBJ2-5, with D unclear. V lost 2 bases and J 11 bases, leaving 12 bases between the germline ends. Looked up from germline, CDR1 is MDHEN and CDR2 is SYDVKM. The length of the CDR3 is 12 residues. This chain's CDR3 is CASSLRLGEQYF. Written as DNA, the CDR3 is TGTGCCAGCAGTTTACGGCTAGGAGAGCAGTACTTC. Using reference TRBV28 and TRBJ2-5 for the parts outside the CDR3, the full variable domain is DVKVTQSSRYLVKRTGEKVFLECVQDMDHENMFWYRQDPGLGLRLIYFSYDVKMKEKGDIPEGYSVSREKKERFSLILESASTNQTSMYLCASSLRLGEQYFGPGTRLLVL.

The chain uses TRBV27 and TRBJ2-7, with D possibly TRBD2 on 7 matching bases. The V end was cut by 4 bases, the J end by 5 bases, with 21 bases between. The germline V gene encodes CDR1 MNHEY and CDR2 SMNVEV (reference sequence). The CDR3 loop spans 16 amino acids. The CDR3 loop is CASSSGGHEFLDEQYF. The CDR3 bases are TGTGCCAGCAGTTCCGGGGGGCACGAGTTTTTGGACGAGCAGTACTTC.

This rearrangement joins TRBV4-1 to TRBJ2-1, with 8 nucleotides matching TRBD1. The CDR3 has 15 residues. The junction had 11 bases not matched to a gene; V was cut back by 5 bases and J by 8 bases. Germline CDR1 MGHRA, CDR2 YSYEKL. The CDR3, as DNA: TGCGCCAGCAGCTCGGTATCGGACAGGGCTGATGAGCAGTTCTTC. Translated, it gives CASSSVSDRADEQFF.

This clone was detected only once. The rearrangement joins TRBV4-1 to TRBJ2-1; 13 nucleotides match TRBD2. The CDR3 covers 17 residues. Looked up from germline, CDR1 is MGHRA and CDR2 is YSYEKL. Trimming took 2 bases from V and 1 from J; bases not matched to a gene: 2. DNA of the CDR3: TGCGCCAGCAGCCAACCACTAGCGGGGGGGTCCTACAATGAGCAGTTCTTC. Amino acid sequence: CASSQPLAGGSYNEQFF.

The chain has TRBV5-1 and TRBJ1-2; 8 nucleotides agree with TRBD1. Per germline, CDR1 SGHRS and CDR2 YFSETQ. The CDR3 loop spans 14 amino acids. Trimming cost V 4 bases and J 6 bases; bases outside gene matches: 8. The DNA of the CDR3 is TGCGCCAGCAGCGGACAGGGCGAGGTTCATGGCTACACCTTC. This translates into CASSGQGEVHGYTF.

This clone has only a few counts. The genes are TRBV6-6 and TRBJ2-1; D might be TRBD2 (5 bases). The CDR3 sequence is 14 residues long. From germline, CDR1 is MNHNY and CDR2 SVGAGI (reference sequence). V was shortened by 0 bases and J by 3 bases, with 6 bases between the two germline ends. In DNA form, the CDR3 reads TGTGCCAGCAGTTACTCCGGGGTCTACAATGAGCAGTTCTTC. It translates to CASSYSGVYNEQFF.

The chain employs TRBV5-1 and TRBJ1-1; D unclear. Per germline, CDR1 SGHRS and CDR2 YFSETQ. This CDR3 comprises 13 residues. Trimming removed 0 bases from V and 4 bases from J, with 7 bases in between. The CDR3 DNA reads TGCGCCAGCAGCTTGGCCCACAGCACTGAAGCTTTCTTT. This sequence encodes CASSLAHSTEAFF. The full variable domain, with the rest looked up from reference TRBV5-1 and TRBJ1-1, is KAGVTQTPRYLIKTRGQQVTLSCSPISGHRSVSWYQQTPGQGLQFLFEYFSETQRNKGNFPGRFSGRQFSNSRSEMNVSTLELGDSALYLCASSLAHSTEAFFGQGTRLTVV.

The V call is TRBV7-2, the J call TRBJ1-1, with 7 positions matching TRBD1. V dropped 5 bases and J dropped 4; count of bases not matched to a gene: 7. The CDR3 extends over 14 amino acids. Germline V gene data show CDR1 as SGHTA and CDR2 as FQGNSA. The CDR3, as DNA: TGTGCCAGCAGCCTACTGACAGGGCCCACTGAAGCTTTCTTT. It encodes CASSLLTGPTEAFF. Drawing the rest from reference TRBV7-2 and TRBJ1-1, the complete variable domain is GAGVSQSPSNKVTEKGKDVELRCDPISGHTALYWYRQSLGQGLEFLIYFQGNSAPDKSGLPSDRFSAERTGGSVSTLTIQRTQQEDSAVYLCASSLLTGPTEAFFGQGTRLTVV.

This rearrangement joins TRBV7-2 to TRBJ2-7; weak D call: TRBD1 (5 bases). Germline V gene lookup returns CDR1 SGHTA and CDR2 FQGNSA. CDR3 length: 15 amino acids. V gave up 1 base and J gave up 2 bases, with 12 bases separating them. CDR3 sequence reads: CASSLEVRQTYEQYF. DNA for the CDR3: TGTGCCAGCAGCTTAGAAGTCAGACAGACCTACGAGCAGTACTTC.

The gene calls are TRBV4-3 and TRBJ1-2; a weak D match, TRBD1 (5 bases). Germline V gives CDR1 LGHNA, CDR2 YSLEER. Trimming shortened V by 0 bases and J by 4 bases, and 12 bases separated the two germline ends. The CDR3 has 15 residues. CDR3 nucleotide sequence: TGCGCCAGCAGCCAAGATCTTCCGGGGGGCTATGGCTACACCTTC. Residues: CASSQDLPGGYGYTF.